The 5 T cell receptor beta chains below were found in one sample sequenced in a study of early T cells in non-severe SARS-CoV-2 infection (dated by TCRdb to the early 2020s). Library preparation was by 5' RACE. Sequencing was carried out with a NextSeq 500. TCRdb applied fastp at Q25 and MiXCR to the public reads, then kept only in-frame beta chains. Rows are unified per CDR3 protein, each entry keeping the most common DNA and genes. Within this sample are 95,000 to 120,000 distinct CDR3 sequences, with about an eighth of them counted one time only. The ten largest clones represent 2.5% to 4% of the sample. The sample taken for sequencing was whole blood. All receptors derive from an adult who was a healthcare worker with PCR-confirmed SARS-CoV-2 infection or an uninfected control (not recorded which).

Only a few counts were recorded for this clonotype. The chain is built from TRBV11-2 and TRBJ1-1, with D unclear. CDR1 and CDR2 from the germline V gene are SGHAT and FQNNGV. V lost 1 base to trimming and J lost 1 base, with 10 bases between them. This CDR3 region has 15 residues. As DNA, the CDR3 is TGTGCCAGCAGCTTAGGTGAAGTCCCGAACACTGAAGCTTTCTTT. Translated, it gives CASSLGEVPNTEAFF.

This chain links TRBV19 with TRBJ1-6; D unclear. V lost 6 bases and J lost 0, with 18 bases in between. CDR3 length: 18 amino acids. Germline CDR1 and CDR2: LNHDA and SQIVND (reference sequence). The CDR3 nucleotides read TGTGCCAGTAGCTCCACGCATCCAGAGAGCTCCTATAATTCACCCCTCCACTTT. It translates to CASSSTHPESSYNSPLHF.

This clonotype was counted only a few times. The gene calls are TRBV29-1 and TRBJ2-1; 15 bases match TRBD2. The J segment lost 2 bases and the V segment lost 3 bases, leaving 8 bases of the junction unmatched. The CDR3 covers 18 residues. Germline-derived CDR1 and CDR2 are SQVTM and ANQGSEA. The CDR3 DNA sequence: TGCAGCGTTGATCCCGGACTAGCGGGGGGGCCCGCCTACAATGAGCAGTTCTTC. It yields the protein CSVDPGLAGGPAYNEQFF.

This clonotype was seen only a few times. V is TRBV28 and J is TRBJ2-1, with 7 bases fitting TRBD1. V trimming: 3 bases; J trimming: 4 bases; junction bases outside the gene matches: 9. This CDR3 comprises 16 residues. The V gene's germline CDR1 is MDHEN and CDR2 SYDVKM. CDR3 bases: TGTGCCAGCAGTTTGATAGGAGACAGGGCATACAATGAGCAGTTCTTC. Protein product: CASSLIGDRAYNEQFF.

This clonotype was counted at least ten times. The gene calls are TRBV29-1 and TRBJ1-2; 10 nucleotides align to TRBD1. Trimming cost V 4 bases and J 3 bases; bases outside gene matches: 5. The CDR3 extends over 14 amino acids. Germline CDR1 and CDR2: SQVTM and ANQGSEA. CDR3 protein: CSVVRQGAHYGYTF. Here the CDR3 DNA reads TGCAGCGTTGTGAGACAGGGGGCCCACTATGGCTACACCTTC. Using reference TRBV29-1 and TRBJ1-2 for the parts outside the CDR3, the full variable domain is SAVISQKPSRDICQRGTSLTIQCQVDSQVTMMFWYRQQPGQSLTLIATANQGSEATYESGFVIDKFPISRPNLTFSTLTVSNMSPEDSSIYLCSVVRQGAHYGYTFGSGTRLTVV.